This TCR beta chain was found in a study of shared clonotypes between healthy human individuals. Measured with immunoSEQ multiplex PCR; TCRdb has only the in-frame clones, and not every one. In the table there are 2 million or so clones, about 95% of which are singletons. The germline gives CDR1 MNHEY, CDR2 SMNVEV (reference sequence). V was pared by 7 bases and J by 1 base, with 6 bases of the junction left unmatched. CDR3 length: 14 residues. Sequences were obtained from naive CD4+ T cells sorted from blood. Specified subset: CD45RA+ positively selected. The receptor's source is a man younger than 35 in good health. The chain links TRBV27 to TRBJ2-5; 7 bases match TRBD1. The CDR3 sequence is CASNPQGIQETQYF. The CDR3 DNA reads TGTGCCAGCAACCCACAGGGGATCCAAGAGACCCAGTACTTC.